These 22 T cell receptor beta chains were sequenced from one sample in a study of CD8 T cells in ankylosing spondylitis. TCRdb analysed the 5' RACE reads with MiXCR anew, one entry per CDR3 protein. The top ten hold roughly 8% of the sample, which has approximately 300,000 distinct CDR3 sequences, over 15% seen once. The sequenced sample consisted of blood, either unsorted or a sorted T cell fraction (not recorded which). These receptors all stem from a male donor with ankylosing spondylitis or in good health (not recorded which).

The chain combines TRBV5-1 with TRBJ2-5; 10 nucleotides align to TRBD2. The CDR3 loop spans 16 amino acids. The V and J ends lost 0 bases and 4 bases, in that order; junction bases with no gene match: 6. Per the germline V gene, CDR1 is SGHRS and CDR2 is YFSETQ. CDR3 protein: CASSLGASGRSETQYF. The CDR3 DNA reads as TGCGCCAGCAGCTTGGGGGCTAGCGGGAGATCAGAGACCCAGTACTTC.

This clonotype has a handful of counts. This rearrangement joins TRBV20-1 to TRBJ2-5; 7 nucleotides match TRBD1. V lost 4 bases and J lost 5; bases outside the gene matches: 4. CDR1 is DFQATT and CDR2 is SNEGSKA in the germline V gene (reference sequence). The CDR3 has 12 amino acids. CDR3 nucleotide sequence: TGCAGTGCTACGGACAGGCGTGAGACCCAGTACTTC. This sequence encodes CSATDRRETQYF.

This clonotype has at least ten counts. J is TRBJ1-1 and V is TRBV12-3 or TRBV12-4; maybe TRBD1 (5 bases). The CDR3 has 14 residues. Trimming pared 3 bases from V and 3 bases from J, leaving 11 bases between. DNA for the CDR3: TGTGCCAGCAGTTTTGCAGGGAGGGACACTGAAGCTTTCTTT. It codes for CASSFAGRDTEAFF.

The chain combines TRBV20-1 with TRBJ2-1, with D hard to call. This CDR3 is built from 12 residues. Trimming removed 7 bases at V and 0 bases at J, with 7 bases between. Germline loops: CDR1 DFQATT, CDR2 SNEGSKA (reference sequence). As DNA, the CDR3 is TGCAGTGTCTATAGCTCCTACAATGAGCAGTTCTTC. As protein: CSVYSSYNEQFF.

This rearrangement joins TRBV20-1 to TRBJ2-7, with D maybe TRBD2 (7 bases). In germline, CDR1 is DFQATT, CDR2 SNEGSKA (reference sequence). CDR3 length: 15 amino acids. The V gene lost 3 bases and the J gene lost 5 bases, with 20 bases spanning the gap. In nucleotides, the CDR3 is TGCAGTGCTAGGCCCGGGGAGGGGGTACTTAACGAGCAGTACGTC. As protein: CSARPGEGVLNEQYV.

There are many counts of this clonotype. The DNA of the CDR3 is TGTGCCAGCAGGGACAGGGCCAACGAGCAGTACGTC. Translated, it gives CASRDRANEQYV. The chain combines TRBV12-3 or TRBV12-4 with TRBJ2-7; 8 bases are a match to TRBD1. This CDR3 is built from 12 residues. Losses at the gene ends were 6 bases for V and 5 bases for J; bases not matched to a gene: 3.

This chain connects TRBV27 to TRBJ2-7; TRBD2 matches 16 bases. V shed 4 bases, J shed 6 bases, and the junction held 3 bases outside the gene matches. This CDR3 has 15 amino acids. Germline V CDR1 and CDR2: MNHEY, SMNVEV (reference sequence). The CDR3 reads CASSSGTSGRAEQYV. The CDR3 DNA follows: TGTGCCAGCAGTTCGGGGACTAGCGGGAGGGCCGAGCAGTACGTC.

The rearrangement uses TRBV10-3 and TRBJ2-5, with D unclear. The CDR3 extends over 13 amino acids. V was clipped by 6 bases and J by 0 bases, with 8 bases between them. Germline-derived CDR1 and CDR2 are ENHRY and SYGVKD. CDR3 sequence (DNA): TGTGCCATCAGGTCTCCAGACCAAGAGACCCAGTACTTC. Encoded protein: CAIRSPDQETQYF.

This clonotype was counted between two and nine times. The rearrangement links TRBV5-1 to TRBJ2-5, with TRBD2 matching 11 bases. The CDR3 consists of 15 residues. J was trimmed by 2 bases and V by 4 bases; bases with no gene match: 4. The V gene's germline CDR1 is SGHRS and CDR2 YFSETQ. The CDR3 spells CASSIGTSGQETQYF. CDR3 sequence (DNA): TGCGCCAGCAGCATCGGGACTAGCGGACAAGAGACCCAGTACTTC.

This clonotype has a count of ten or more. The rearrangement uses TRBV5-5 and TRBJ2-3, with D perhaps matching TRBD2 (6 bases). The germline V and J ends were trimmed by 1 base and 6 bases, with 21 bases remaining between them. Germline CDR1 SGHKS, CDR2 YYEKEE (reference sequence). This CDR3 has 17 residues. The CDR3 DNA follows: TGTGCCAGCAGCTTGCTTTTTAAGGGACGGGGGATGGATACGCAGTATTTT. It translates to CASSLLFKGRGMDTQYF.

CDR3 protein: CSTTRTGGYNSPLHF. CDR3 nucleotide sequence: TGCAGTACTACTCGGACAGGGGGCTATAATTCACCCCTCCACTTT. This chain joins TRBV20-1 and TRBJ1-6; 10 bases are a match to TRBD1. This CDR3 comprises 15 residues. Germline V gives CDR1 DFQATT, CDR2 SNEGSKA (reference sequence). Trimming cost V 8 bases and J 3 bases; bases outside gene matches: 7.

The rearrangement links TRBV4-1 to TRBJ1-5; weak D call: TRBD1 (5 bases). From germline, CDR1 is MGHRA and CDR2 YSYEKL. Deletions cut 2 bases from V and 6 bases from J, with 17 bases between. The CDR3 consists of 16 residues. The CDR3 DNA reads TGCGCCAGCAGCCAAAGGCCCGCCCAGGGTATTCAGCCCCAGCATTTT. As protein: CASSQRPAQGIQPQHF.

This clonotype was found a few times. The V and J genes are TRBV20-1 and TRBJ2-3, with D unresolved. Germline V CDR1 and CDR2: DFQATT, SNEGSKA (reference sequence). The V and J ends lost 0 bases and 4 bases respectively, with 17 bases between them. This CDR3 has 16 residues. In DNA form, the CDR3 reads TGCAGTGCTAGAGATATGCTTAGGGTTGGGGCAGATACGCAGTATTTT. This encodes CSARDMLRVGADTQYF.

This clonotype was detected ten times or more. This rearrangement joins TRBV7-2 to TRBJ1-5; a weak D match, TRBD1 (5 bases). CDR1 and CDR2 (germline): SGHTA, FQGNSA. The CDR3 is made up of 15 amino acids. The V gene lost 4 bases and the J gene lost 5 bases, with 15 bases spanning the gap. The CDR3 nucleotides read TGTGCCAGCAGCTATAGGGTGGGGGGTGATCAGCCCCAGCATTTT. Its translation: CASSYRVGGDQPQHF.

This clonotype was observed a few times. This chain joins TRBV18 and TRBJ2-1; D not certain. The germline gives CDR1 KGHSH, CDR2 LQKENI. This CDR3 spans 11 amino acids. The V and J ends lost 8 bases and 8 bases respectively, with 10 bases between them. CDR3 bases: TGTGCCAGCCATCAGGTTGATGAGCAGTTCTTC. Encoded protein: CASHQVDEQFF.

This clonotype was detected ten times or more. The V call is TRBV5-1, the J call TRBJ2-3, with 8 nucleotides matching TRBD2. This CDR3 has 15 amino acids. Germline CDR1 SGHRS, CDR2 YFSETQ. V shed 0 bases, J shed 1 base, and the junction held 1 base outside the gene matches. CDR3: CASSLELAGTDTQYF. The CDR3 nucleotides are TGCGCCAGCAGCTTGGAACTAGCGGGCACAGATACGCAGTATTTT. The full variable domain, in which reference TRBV5-1 and TRBJ2-3 provide the parts outside the CDR3, is KAGVTQTPRYLIKTRGQQVTLSCSPISGHRSVSWYQQTPGQGLQFLFEYFSETQRNKGNFPGRFSGRQFSNSRSEMNVSTLELGDSALYLCASSLELAGTDTQYFGPGTRLTVL.

The chain is built from TRBV6-1 and TRBJ2-2; D uncertain. V was cut by 5 bases and J by 2 bases, with 12 bases left in between. The CDR3 runs to 15 residues. Per the germline V gene, CDR1 is MNHNS and CDR2 is SASEGT. DNA of the CDR3: TGTGCCAGCAGTACGTTGATGAGTAACACCGGGGAGCTGTTTTTT. Protein product: CASSTLMSNTGELFF.

V gene TRBV5-1 combines with J gene TRBJ1-1; TRBD1 aligns across 9 bases. The germline V gene has CDR1 SGHRS and CDR2 YFSETQ. The CDR3 runs 16 residues. Trimming cost V 1 base and J 0 bases; bases outside gene matches: 4. The DNA for the CDR3 is TGCGCCAGCAGCTTGACCGGGACAGGGCTGAACACTGAAGCTTTCTTT. Its translation is CASSLTGTGLNTEAFF.

This clonotype showed up just once. An end of the junction differs from the germline gene, which may be a read error. The V gene is TRBV18, the J gene TRBJ2-5; possibly TRBD2 for D (5 bases). CDR3 length: 14 residues. Germline V gene sequence: CDR1 KGHSH, CDR2 LQKENI. CDR3 DNA sequence: TGTGTCAGCTCACCACCGGGGAGACAAGAGACCCAGTACTTC. Translated, it gives CVSSPPGRQETQYF.

The CDR3 loop is CASSQGGRSGTGELFF. Written as DNA, the CDR3 is TGTGCCAGCAGCCAAGGGGGCCGATCGGGCACCGGGGAGCTGTTTTTT. V usage is TRBV4-2 and J usage is TRBJ2-2, with D tentatively TRBD1 (5 bases). The germline gives CDR1 LGHNA, CDR2 YNFKEQ. The V and J ends lost 1 base and 4 bases respectively, with 13 bases between them. CDR3 length equals 16 residues.

This chain links TRBV30 with TRBJ1-3; D call uncertain. The CDR3 spans 13 residues. CDR1 and CDR2 (germline): GTSNPN, SVGIG (reference sequence). V gave up 2 bases and J gave up 4 bases, with 9 bases separating them. The DNA for the CDR3 is TGTGCCTGGAGTACGAGTACCGGAAACACCATATATTTT. It translates to CAWSTSTGNTIYF.

The V and J genes are TRBV5-1 and TRBJ2-5, with D unclear. The CDR3 totals 16 residues. Trimming removed 0 bases from V and 5 bases from J, with 17 bases in between. The germline V gene encodes CDR1 SGHRS and CDR2 YFSETQ. Here the CDR3 DNA reads TGCGCCAGCAGCTTGGACGGGCAGGCTTTTCGGGAGACCCAGTACTTC. Protein: CASSLDGQAFRETQYF.